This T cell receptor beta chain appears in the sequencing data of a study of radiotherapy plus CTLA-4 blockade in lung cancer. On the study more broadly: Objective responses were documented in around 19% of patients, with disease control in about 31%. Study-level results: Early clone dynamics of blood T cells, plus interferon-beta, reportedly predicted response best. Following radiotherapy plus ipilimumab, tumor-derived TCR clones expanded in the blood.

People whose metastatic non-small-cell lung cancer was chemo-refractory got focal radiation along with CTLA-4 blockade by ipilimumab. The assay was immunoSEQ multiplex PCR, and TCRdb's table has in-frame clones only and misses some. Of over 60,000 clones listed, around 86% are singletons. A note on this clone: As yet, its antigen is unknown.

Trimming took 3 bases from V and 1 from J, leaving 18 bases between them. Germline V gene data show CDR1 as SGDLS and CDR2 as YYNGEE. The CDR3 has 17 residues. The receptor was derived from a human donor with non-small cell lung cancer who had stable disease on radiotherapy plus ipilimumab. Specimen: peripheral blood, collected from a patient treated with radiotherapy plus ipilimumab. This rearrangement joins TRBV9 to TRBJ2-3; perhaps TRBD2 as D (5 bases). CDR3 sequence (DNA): TGTGCCAGCAGCGCCGAGATAGCACTAGACCGCACAGATACGCAGTATTTT. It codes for CASSAEIALDRTDTQYF.